These 32 T cell receptor beta chains originate from one sample sequenced in a study of T cell responses to AZD1222 COVID-19 vaccine (dated by TCRdb to about 2021). Library prep was done by the immunoSEQ multiplex PCR assay. In TCRdb, the immuneACCESS table is reduced to in-frame sequences with V and J assigned. These tables do not hold every clone; where another copy was compared, an unresolved V gene accounts for under half, and the others remain unexplained. The sample includes about 120,000 clones, with 90% to 95% observed a single time. Over 3.5% of the sample goes to the ten largest clones. The time point tag for this specimen amounts to: baseline before first vaccination. The sample was peripheral blood, taken on day 0 of AZD1222 vaccination. The receptors stem from an adult in good health.

This chain connects TRBV28 to TRBJ2-3, with 8 bases fitting TRBD2. Germline V gene sequence: CDR1 MDHEN, CDR2 SYDVKM. V lost 4 bases to trimming and J lost 3 bases; unmatched junction nucleotides: 3. The CDR3 has 14 amino acids. CDR3 bases: TGTGCCAGCAGTTCACCGGGGGGGACAGATACGCAGTATTTT. It is translated as CASSSPGGTDTQYF.

This rearrangement joins TRBV5-4 to TRBJ1-2, with a weak D call TRBD1 (5 bases). V shed 4 bases and J shed 9 bases, with 16 bases lying between them. Germline V CDR1 and CDR2: SGHNT, YYREEE (reference sequence). This CDR3 is 13 amino acids long. In DNA, the CDR3 is TGTGCCAGCAGCCCCCGGGACCTTTTGAGCTACACCTTC. It codes for CASSPRDLLSYTF.

The rearrangement joins TRBV7-6 to TRBJ1-1; possibly TRBD1 for D (6 bases). Germline CDR1 reads SGHVS; CDR2 reads FNYEAQ. V lost 4 bases to trimming and J lost 7 bases, with 19 bases between them. The CDR3 consists of 15 residues. The CDR3 region is CASSSTGFGADEAFF. The CDR3 nucleotides read TGTGCCAGCAGCTCAACAGGGTTTGGTGCTGATGAAGCTTTCTTT.

The chain is built from TRBV3-1 (or the pseudogene TRBV3-2) and TRBJ1-6; D ambiguous. Germline CDR1 is LGHDT and CDR2 is YNNKEL (reference sequence). V gave up 1 base and J gave up 11 bases, with 15 bases separating them. The CDR3 loop spans 15 amino acids. CDR3 bases: TGTGCCAGCAGCCAAGGGGCACCCAAGCCCCCACCCCTCCACTTT. Translation gives CASSQGAPKPPPLHF.

This clone has more than one count but fewer than ten. The CDR3 DNA reads TGTGCCAGCAGCCAATGGGACAGGGACCATGAGCAGTTCTTC. This sequence encodes CASSQWDRDHEQFF. V gene TRBV3-1 (or the pseudogene TRBV3-2) combines with J gene TRBJ2-1, with TRBD1 matching over 9 bases. Germline V gives CDR1 LGHDT, CDR2 YNNKEL (reference sequence). The CDR3 has 14 amino acids. Trimming cost V 2 bases and J 8 bases; bases outside gene matches: 4.

This chain joins TRBV5-1 and TRBJ1-1; D may be TRBD1 (5 bases). From germline, CDR1 is SGHRS and CDR2 YFSETQ. V lost 5 bases and J 0 bases, leaving 8 bases between the germline ends. The CDR3 contains 13 residues. The CDR3 reads CASRGRLNTEAFF. In DNA form, the CDR3 reads TGCGCCAGCAGGGGACGGTTGAACACTGAAGCTTTCTTT.

The rearrangement links TRBV4-2 to TRBJ1-4, with 8 bases that match TRBD1. The germline V gene has CDR1 LGHNA and CDR2 YNFKEQ. The CDR3 runs to 15 residues. J was trimmed by 5 bases and V by 4 bases; bases with no gene match: 6. CDR3 sequence (DNA): TGTGCCAGCAGCCCGCGGACAGGGATAAATGAAAAACTGTTTTTT. It yields the protein CASSPRTGINEKLFF.

The chain employs TRBV30 and TRBJ1-4, with D unresolved. CDR1 and CDR2 from the germline V gene are GTSNPN and SVGIG (reference sequence). There are 14 residues in the CDR3. Deletions cut 1 base from V and 7 bases from J, with 13 bases between. The CDR3 loop is CAWSGRAEIEKLFF. CDR3 coding DNA: TGTGCCTGGAGTGGACGGGCCGAAATTGAAAAACTGTTTTTT.

V usage is TRBV7-2 and J usage is TRBJ2-7, with TRBD2 matching 11 bases. The germline CDR1 and CDR2 sequences are SGHTA and FQGNSA. V was clipped by 6 bases and J by 6 bases; unmatched bases: 4. CDR3 length: 13 amino acids. CDR3 loop: CASRRLAGPEQYF. DNA of the CDR3: TGTGCCAGCAGGCGACTAGCGGGGCCCGAGCAGTACTTC.

This clone was detected a few times. This sequence joins TRBV24-1 and TRBJ2-7, with D perhaps matching TRBD1 (6 bases). CDR1 KGHDR and CDR2 SFDVKD come from the germline V gene. The CDR3 has 15 amino acids. Trimming took 5 bases from V and 6 from J, leaving 19 bases between them. CDR3: CATSVLRQGMFEQYF. DNA of the CDR3: TGTGCCACCAGTGTCCTCCGGCAGGGGATGTTCGAGCAGTACTTC.

The V and J genes are TRBV30 and TRBJ1-5; D perhaps matches TRBD1 (6 bases). Germline assignment: CDR1 GTSNPN and CDR2 SVGIG (reference sequence). With 3 bases removed from V and 8 bases from J, the gap between germline ends came to 17 bases. The CDR3 loop spans 14 amino acids. The CDR3 coding sequence is TGTGCCTGGAGAGGGGCGGGGGCCGGGGAGCCCCAGCATTTT. This codes for CAWRGAGAGEPQHF.

V is TRBV3-1 (or the pseudogene TRBV3-2) and J is TRBJ1-2, with D possibly TRBD1 on 6 matching bases. This CDR3 is 13 amino acids long. Germline assignment: CDR1 LGHDT and CDR2 YNNKEL (reference sequence). Trimming stripped 2 bases from V and 10 bases from J, with 14 bases between. CDR3: CASSQWNRADYTF. The CDR3 DNA reads TGTGCCAGCAGCCAATGGAACAGGGCAGACTACACCTTC.

This chain links TRBV6-5 with TRBJ2-7; TRBD2 matches 7 bases. The V gene end was trimmed by 6 bases and the J gene end by 2 bases; junction bases not matched to a gene: 7. The germline gives CDR1 MNHEY, CDR2 SVGAGI. The CDR3 covers 14 residues. The CDR3 sequence: CASSSSGGTYEQYF. The CDR3 coding sequence is TGTGCCAGCAGCTCTAGCGGAGGGACCTACGAGCAGTACTTC.

CDR3 residues: CASSPWGAGTEAFF. The CDR3 bases are TGTGCCAGTAGTCCCTGGGGGGCCGGGACTGAAGCTTTCTTT. This sequence joins TRBV19 and TRBJ1-1; a possible D gene is TRBD1 (6 bases). Germline-derived CDR1 and CDR2 are LNHDA and SQIVND (reference sequence). The V end was cut by 5 bases, the J end by 5 bases, with 15 bases between. The CDR3 extends over 14 amino acids. The variable domain in full, with the rest retrieved from reference TRBV19 and TRBJ1-1, is DGGITQSPKYLFRKEGQNVTLSCEQNLNHDAMYWYRQDPGQGLRLIYYSQIVNDFQKGDIAEGYSVSREKKESFPLTVTSAQKNPTAFYLCASSPWGAGTEAFFGQGTRLTVV.

The V call is TRBV5-8, the J call TRBJ2-7, with no clear D. The CDR3 consists of 14 residues. V was shortened by 4 bases and J by 3 bases, with 14 bases between the two germline ends. Germline CDR1 is SGHTS and CDR2 is YDEGEE. The CDR3 is CASSRDGALYEQYF. DNA of the CDR3: TGTGCCAGCAGCCGTGACGGAGCTCTCTACGAGCAGTACTTC.

In this sample, this clone turned up once. The chain is built from TRBV19 and TRBJ2-3; TRBD2 matches at 14 bases. The CDR3 covers 16 residues. The germline gives CDR1 LNHDA, CDR2 SQIVND (reference sequence). Losses at the gene ends were 5 bases for V and 2 bases for J; bases not matched to a gene: 3. CDR3 in amino acids: CASSQTSGGATDTQYF. In nucleotides, the CDR3 is TGTGCCAGTAGTCAGACTAGCGGGGGGGCCACAGATACGCAGTATTTT.

This clone was counted a single time. The junction departs from germline at one end; a sequencing error may be responsible. The rearrangement links TRBV7-2 to TRBJ1-6; perhaps TRBD1 as D (5 bases). CDR3 length equals 15 residues. From germline, CDR1 is SGHTA and CDR2 FQGNSA. CDR3: CASSLGVSYNSPLHF. The CDR3 nucleotides are TGTGCCAGCAGCTTGGGGGTCTCCTATAATTCACCCCTTCACTTT.

The gene calls are TRBV6-5 and TRBJ1-6; D is undetermined. Per the germline V gene, CDR1 is MNHEY and CDR2 is SVGAGI. CDR3 length: 16 amino acids. Trimming removed 0 bases at V and 6 bases at J, with 12 bases between. CDR3 nucleotides: TGTGCCAGCAGTTACTCTAGTACAGCTCCTAATTCACCCCTCCACTTT. Encoded protein: CASSYSSTAPNSPLHF.

The chain joins TRBV5-5 to TRBJ2-1, with TRBD1 identical over 9 bases. The CDR3 is 15 residues long. Germline V lookup: CDR1 SGHKS, CDR2 YYEKEE (reference sequence). V lost 0 bases, J lost 6 bases, and 4 bases stayed unmatched. CDR3 residues: CASSLGDRVPNEQFF. Written as DNA, the CDR3 is TGTGCCAGCAGCTTGGGGGACAGGGTTCCCAATGAGCAGTTCTTC.

V gene TRBV18 combines with J gene TRBJ2-7; weak D call: TRBD1 (7 bases). Trimming cost V 1 base and J 4 bases, with 11 bases left between them. In germline, CDR1 is KGHSH, CDR2 LQKENI. This CDR3 contains 14 residues. The CDR3 here is CASSPLRGEYEQYF. CDR3 sequence (DNA): TGTGCCAGCTCACCACTCAGGGGGGAATACGAGCAGTACTTC.

This sequence joins TRBV6-1 and TRBJ2-1, with D perhaps TRBD2 (6 bases). Germline assignment: CDR1 MNHNS and CDR2 SASEGT. The CDR3 runs 18 residues. V gave up 0 bases and J gave up 8 bases, with 23 bases separating them. This CDR3 is CASSEALWRGILRDEQFF. The CDR3 DNA reads as TGTGCCAGCAGTGAAGCGTTATGGCGGGGCATCTTGAGAGATGAGCAGTTCTTC.

This chain links TRBV11-2 with TRBJ1-1; weak D call: TRBD1 (6 bases). The CDR3 is 13 amino acids. Germline values: CDR1 SGHAT, CDR2 FQNNGV. Between the trimmed V and J ends, which lost 5 bases and 10 bases, there was a span of 17 bases. CDR3 nucleotide sequence: TGTGCCAGCAGCGTCGAACAGGGTGTGGGAGCTTTCTTT. Its translation is CASSVEQGVGAFF. Looking up the rest from reference TRBV11-2 and TRBJ1-1 gives the full variable domain: EAGVAQSPRYKIIEKRQSVAFWCNPISGHATLYWYQQILGQGPKLLIQFQNNGVVDDSQLPKDRFSAERLKGVDSTLKIQPAKLEDSAVYLCASSVEQGVGAFFGQGTRLTVV.

The rearrangement joins TRBV7-2 to TRBJ2-7, with a possible D match to TRBD1 (6 bases). This CDR3 contains 15 residues. V was trimmed by 0 bases and J by 4 bases, leaving 13 bases between them. Germline CDR1 is SGHTA and CDR2 is FQGNSA. The CDR3 bases are TGTGCCAGCAGCTTAGCCAATGGGGGCTCATACGAGCAGTACTTC. Amino acids: CASSLANGGSYEQYF.

A note on this clone: Different DNA sequences within this sample yield the same CDR3. The chain combines TRBV5-1 with TRBJ1-4; 10 nucleotides agree with TRBD1. The CDR3 totals 14 residues. Germline trimming cut 4 bases from V and 8 bases from J; bases unmatched to any gene: 5. The V gene's germline CDR1 is SGHRS and CDR2 YFSETQ. Here the CDR3 DNA reads TGCGCCAGCAGCCCCGGACAGGGGGACGAAAAACTGTTTTTT. Its protein is CASSPGQGDEKLFF.

This clone has only one observation. The chain recombines TRBV4-1 with TRBJ1-4, with 8 bases fitting TRBD1. Germline-derived CDR1 and CDR2 are MGHRA and YSYEKL. The ends lost 2 bases at V and 8 bases at J; junction bases unmatched: 4. CDR3 length equals 14 residues. In nucleotides, the CDR3 is TGCGCCAGCAGCCAACAGGGGGCCAGCGAAAAACTGTTTTTT. Its protein product is CASSQQGASEKLFF.

The chain is built from TRBV4-3 and TRBJ1-1; the match to TRBD1 covers 8 bases. CDR1 and CDR2 (germline): LGHNA, YSLEER. This CDR3 spans 14 amino acids. With 3 bases clipped from V and 2 bases from J, the junction kept 2 bases outside the gene matches. The CDR3: CASSQTGVNTEAFF. For the CDR3, the DNA is TGCGCCAGCAGCCAGACAGGGGTTAACACTGAAGCTTTCTTT.

The chain carries TRBV7-3 and TRBJ2-1; 7 nucleotides match TRBD2. J gave up 9 bases and V 2 bases, and 1 base lay outside the gene matches. Germline values: CDR1 SGHTA, CDR2 FQGTGA. The CDR3 is 12 residues long. The CDR3 nucleotides read TGTGCCAGCAGCTTAGGGAGGGGTGAGCAGTTCTTC. Residues: CASSLGRGEQFF.

The rearrangement links TRBV7-2 to TRBJ1-6; possibly TRBD1 for D (5 bases). V was clipped by 0 bases and J by 6 bases, with 18 bases between them. CDR1 and CDR2 (germline): SGHTA, FQGNSA. The CDR3 has 18 residues. CDR3 in DNA: TGTGCCAGCAGCTTAGCAAAGGTAGAGGGGAAGGGTAATTCACCCCTCCACTTT. Protein product: CASSLAKVEGKGNSPLHF.

The rearrangement links TRBV19 to TRBJ1-2; unclear D gene. The CDR3 totals 17 residues. V dropped 5 bases and J dropped 4 bases, with 23 bases sitting between them. Germline lookup yields CDR1 LNHDA and CDR2 SQIVND (reference sequence). CDR3 nucleotide sequence: TGTGCCAGTAGTCCCCGGACCGGGGAGGTAATAATCTATGGCTACACCTTC. Protein: CASSPRTGEVIIYGYTF.

The CDR3 reads CASSLPGGDSPLHF. The CDR3 DNA is TGTGCCAGTAGTCTACCAGGGGGAGACTCACCCCTCCACTTT. J is TRBJ1-6 and V is TRBV19; TRBD1 matches 7 bases. Germline CDR1 LNHDA, CDR2 SQIVND (reference sequence). CDR3 length: 14 amino acids. V lost 5 bases, J lost 10 bases, and 8 bases stayed unmatched. Combining the CDR3 with reference TRBV19 and TRBJ1-6 gives the whole variable domain DGGITQSPKYLFRKEGQNVTLSCEQNLNHDAMYWYRQDPGQGLRLIYYSQIVNDFQKGDIAEGYSVSREKKESFPLTVTSAQKNPTAFYLCASSLPGGDSPLHFGNGTRLTVT.

This chain joins TRBV7-9 and TRBJ1-4; tentative D call: TRBD1 (5 bases). Germline values: CDR1 SEHNR, CDR2 FQNEAQ (reference sequence). This CDR3 is built from 12 residues. V lost 2 bases and J 14 bases, leaving 12 bases between the germline ends. CDR3 DNA sequence: TGTGCCAGCAGCTTACAGCGCTGGGGGCTGTTTTTT. Amino acid sequence: CASSLQRWGLFF.

In nucleotides, the CDR3 is TGTGCCAGCAGCTTAGCGAGCGGGGTTGACACCGGGGAGCTGTTTTTT. It codes for CASSLASGVDTGELFF. This chain uses TRBV11-3 with TRBJ2-2, with 7 bases matching TRBD2. J gave up 3 bases and V 1 base, and 5 bases lay outside the gene matches. CDR3 length: 16 residues. The V gene's germline CDR1 is SGHNT and CDR2 YENEEA.